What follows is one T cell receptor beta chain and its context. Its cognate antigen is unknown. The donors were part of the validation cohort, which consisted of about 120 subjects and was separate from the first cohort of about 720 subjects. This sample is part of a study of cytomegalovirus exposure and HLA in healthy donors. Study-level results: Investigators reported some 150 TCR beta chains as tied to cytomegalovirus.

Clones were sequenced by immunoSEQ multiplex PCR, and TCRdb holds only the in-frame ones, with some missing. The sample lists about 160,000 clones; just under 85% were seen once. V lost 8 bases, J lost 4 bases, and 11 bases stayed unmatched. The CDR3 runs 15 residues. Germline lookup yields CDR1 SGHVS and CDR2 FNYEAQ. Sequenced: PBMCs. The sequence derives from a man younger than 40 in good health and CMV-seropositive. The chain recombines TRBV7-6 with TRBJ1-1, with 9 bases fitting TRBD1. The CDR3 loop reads CASDGRWDRVTEAFF. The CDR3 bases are TGTGCCAGCGATGGTCGCTGGGACAGGGTCACTGAAGCTTTCTTT.